These T cell receptor beta chains were read from a single sample in a study of T cell responses to AZD1222 COVID-19 vaccine. Method: immunoSEQ multiplex PCR; TCRdb's copy keeps in-frame clones and lacks some. The data contain approximately 270,000 clones, around 93% of them singletons. The sequencing here drew on peripheral blood, taken 28 days after the second AZD1222 dose. The receptors stem from an adult who received the AZD1222 COVID-19 vaccine. Each CDR3 is given with its conserved first and last residue. The D gene is left open where the match is weak. Size values are once, few and many counts, or a class for expanded clones, and some rows have none.

j_gene: TRBJ2-7; v_gene: TRBV28; abundance: -; len: 16; d_gene: -; CDR3aa: CASWPTYSPEAYEQYF; CDR3nt: TGTGCCAGCTGGCCGACATATTCCCCGGAGGCCTACGAGCAGTACTTC
j_gene: TRBJ1-1; v_gene: TRBV5-4; abundance: -; len: 16; d_gene: -; CDR3aa: CASSSARDGVDTEAFF; CDR3nt: TGTGCCAGCAGCTCGGCCCGGGATGGGGTGGACACTGAAGCTTTCTTT
j_gene: TRBJ2-7; v_gene: TRBV20-1; abundance: -; len: 12; d_gene: -; CDR3aa: CSASGGPYEQYF; CDR3nt: TGCAGTGCTAGTGGGGGGCCCTACGAGCAGTACTTC
j_gene: TRBJ2-5; v_gene: TRBV5-4; abundance: -; len: 13; d_gene: -; CDR3aa: CASSAGYQETQYF; CDR3nt: TGTGCCAGCAGCGCAGGGTACCAAGAGACCCAGTACTTC
j_gene: TRBJ1-4; v_gene: TRBV4-1; abundance: -; len: 16; d_gene: -; CDR3aa: CASSPWKGGSNEKLFF; CDR3nt: TGCGCCAGCAGCCCGTGGAAGGGGGGTTCAAATGAAAAACTGTTTTTT
j_gene: TRBJ2-7; v_gene: TRBV7-2; abundance: -; len: 14; d_gene: TRBD1; CDR3aa: CATSPGQGAWEQYF; CDR3nt: TGTGCCACCTCACCGGGACAGGGGGCCTGGGAGCAGTACTTC
j_gene: TRBJ2-4; v_gene: TRBV7-9; abundance: -; len: 17; d_gene: -; CDR3aa: CASSPGTVRDFENIQYF; CDR3nt: TGTGCCAGCAGCCCGGGAACCGTCCGGGACTTCGAAAACATTCAGTACTTC
j_gene: TRBJ2-7; v_gene: TRBV10-3; abundance: -; len: 14; d_gene: -; CDR3aa: CAISESGQASPAYF; CDR3nt: TGTGCCATCAGTGAATCGGGACAAGCTTCCCCGGCGTACTTC
j_gene: TRBJ2-7; v_gene: TRBV19; abundance: once; len: 14; d_gene: -; CDR3aa: CASSTRDATYEQYF; CDR3nt: TGTGCCAGTAGTACCCGGGACGCTACCTACGAGCAGTACTTC
j_gene: TRBJ1-3; v_gene: TRBV6-5; abundance: few; len: 13; d_gene: -; CDR3aa: CATATYSGNTIYF; CDR3nt: TGTGCCACCGCGACGTACTCTGGAAACACCATATATTTT
j_gene: TRBJ2-7; v_gene: TRBV28; abundance: once; len: 17; d_gene: TRBD2; CDR3aa: CASSPPSSGRVAYEQYF; CDR3nt: TGTGCCAGCAGTCCCCCTTCTAGCGGGAGGGTGGCCTACGAGCAGTACTTC
j_gene: TRBJ1-1; v_gene: TRBV13; abundance: once; len: 11; d_gene: -; CDR3aa: CASSEGFEAFF; CDR3nt: TGTGCCAGCAGCGAAGGGTTTGAAGCTTTCTTT
j_gene: TRBJ1-1; v_gene: TRBV28; abundance: -; len: 10; d_gene: -; CDR3aa: CASSLTEAFF; CDR3nt: TGTGCCAGCAGTTTAACTGAAGCTTTCTTT
j_gene: TRBJ1-2; v_gene: TRBV4-1; abundance: -; len: 15; d_gene: -; CDR3aa: CASSGPGVPNYGYTF; CDR3nt: TGCGCCAGCAGCGGCCCTGGGGTTCCTAACTATGGCTACACCTTC
j_gene: TRBJ1-6; v_gene: TRBV4-1; abundance: -; len: 16; d_gene: TRBD1; CDR3aa: CASSQRTGTYNSPLHF; CDR3nt: TGCGCCAGCAGCCAACGGACAGGAACCTATAATTCACCCCTCCACTTT